This T cell receptor (beta chain) was recorded in a study of blood T cell repertoires in COVID-19. Study-wide context: The samples span acute and convalescent COVID-19 from the United States, Italy and Spain. PBMCs, B-cell-depleted T cells, or T cells were the source of the cDNA or gDNA that made up the material.

This CDR3 has 13 amino acids. The germline gives CDR1 GTSNPN, CDR2 SVGIG (reference sequence). The J segment lost 7 bases and the V segment lost 8 bases, leaving 8 bases of the junction unmatched. As originally analysed: Reference gene primers were amplified, and this amplification served to estimate nucleated cell counts. The assay was immunoSEQ multiplex PCR, and TCRdb's table has in-frame clones only and misses some. V, J and clone size are those of that table, while D and trimming were read from the DNA. The sample includes tens of thousands of clones, around 79% of them seen just once. The sequence derives from a human donor in a cohort sampled during active COVID-19. This chain connects TRBV30 to TRBJ2-1; 10 bases are a match to TRBD2. Sequences were obtained from peripheral blood. CDR3 DNA: TGTGCCGGGGCTAGCGGGAGCGCGAATGAGCAGTTCTTC. It translates to CAGASGSANEQFF.